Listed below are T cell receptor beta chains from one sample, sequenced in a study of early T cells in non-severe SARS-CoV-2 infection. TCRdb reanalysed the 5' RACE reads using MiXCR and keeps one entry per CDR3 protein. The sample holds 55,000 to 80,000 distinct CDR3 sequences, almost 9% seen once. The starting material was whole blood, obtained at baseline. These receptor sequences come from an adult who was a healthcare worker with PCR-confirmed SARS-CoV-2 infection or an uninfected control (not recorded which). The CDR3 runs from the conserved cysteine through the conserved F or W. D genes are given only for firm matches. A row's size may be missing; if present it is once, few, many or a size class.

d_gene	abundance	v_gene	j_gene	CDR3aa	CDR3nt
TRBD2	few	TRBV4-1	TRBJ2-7	CASSQGDYYEQYF	TGCGCCAGCAGCCAAGGGGACTATTACGAGCAGTACTTC
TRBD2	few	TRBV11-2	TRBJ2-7	CASTRGLQSYEQYF	TGTGCCAGCACCCGGGGACTACAGTCCTACGAGCAGTACTTC
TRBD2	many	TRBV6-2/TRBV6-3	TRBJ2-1	CALAGNNEQFF	TGTGCACTAGCGGGCAACAATGAGCAGTTCTTC
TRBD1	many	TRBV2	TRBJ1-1	CASSDNRGRGTEAFF	TGTGCCAGCAGTGATAACAGGGGGCGCGGTACTGAAGCTTTCTTT
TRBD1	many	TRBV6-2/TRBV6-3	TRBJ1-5	CASSLGGPRYGQPQHF	TGTGCCAGCAGTTTAGGGGGCCCGCGTTACGGTCAGCCCCAGCATTTT
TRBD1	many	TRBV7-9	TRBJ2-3	CASSLKGGTGSTDTQYF	TGTGCCAGCAGCTTAAAAGGTGGGACAGGGTCCACAGATACGCAGTATTTT
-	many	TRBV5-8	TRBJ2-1	CASSLVESSYNEQFF	TGTGCCAGCAGCTTGGTGGAGAGCTCCTACAATGAGCAGTTCTTC
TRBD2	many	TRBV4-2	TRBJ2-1	CASSQGVSGPQGSYNEQFF	TGTGCCAGCAGCCAAGGGGTTAGCGGGCCTCAGGGCTCCTACAATGAGCAGTTCTTC
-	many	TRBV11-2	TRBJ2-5	CASSLVGRAETQYF	TGTGCCAGCAGCTTAGTGGGCAGGGCAGAGACCCAGTACTTC
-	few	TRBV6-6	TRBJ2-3	CASSYSGASSRTDTQYF	TGTGCCAGCAGTTACTCAGGGGCTAGCTCTCGCACAGATACGCAGTATTTT
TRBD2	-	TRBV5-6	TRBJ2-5	CASSIAGGMETQYF	TGTGCCAGCAGCATAGCGGGGGGTATGGAGACCCAGTACTTC
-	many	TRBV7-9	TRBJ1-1	CASRPTGSTEAFF	TGTGCCAGCAGACCCACAGGGTCCACTGAAGCTTTCTTT
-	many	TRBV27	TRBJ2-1	CASSPRPHKNGGYEQFF	TGTGCCAGCAGTCCCAGACCTCACAAAAACGGGGGCTATGAGCAGTTCTTC
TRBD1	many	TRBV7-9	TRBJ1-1	CASSLDFGTVNTEAFF	TGTGCCAGCAGCTTAGATTTTGGGACAGTGAACACTGAAGCTTTCTTT
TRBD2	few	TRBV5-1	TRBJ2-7	CASSLPSGIEQYF	TGCGCCAGCAGCCTACCAAGCGGGATCGAGCAGTACTTC
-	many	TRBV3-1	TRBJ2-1	CASSLTSIVNEQFF	TGTGCCAGCAGCCTTACTAGCATTGTCAATGAGCAGTTCTTC
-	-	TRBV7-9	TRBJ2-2	CASTLQARRGTGELFF	TGTGCCAGCACCTTACAGGCTAGACGAGGCACCGGGGAGCTGTTTTTT
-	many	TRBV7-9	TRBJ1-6	CASSLAGSNSPLHF	TGTGCCAGCAGCTTAGCCGGATCTAATTCACCCCTCCACTTT
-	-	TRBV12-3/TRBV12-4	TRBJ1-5	CASSPGTRTEGNQPQHF	TGTGCCAGCAGCCCCGGAACCCGGACGGAGGGCAATCAGCCCCAGCATTTT
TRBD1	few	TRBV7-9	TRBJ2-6	CASSLTGGVSGANVLTF	TGTGCCAGCAGTTTGACAGGGGGTGTGTCTGGGGCCAACGTCCTGACTTTC
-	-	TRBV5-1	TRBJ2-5	CASSPPLSGQETQYF	TGCGCCAGCAGCCCGCCTCTTAGCGGTCAAGAGACCCAGTACTTC
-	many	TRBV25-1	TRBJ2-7	CASSGGYYEQYF	TGTGCCAGCAGTGGGGGGTACTACGAGCAGTACTTC
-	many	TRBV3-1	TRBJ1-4	CASSQGTFSEKLFF	TGTGCCAGCAGCCAGGGGACATTCTCTGAAAAACTGTTTTTT
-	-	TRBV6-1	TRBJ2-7	CASSQGLREQYF	TGTGCCAGCAGCCAGGGACTCCGAGAGCAGTACTTC
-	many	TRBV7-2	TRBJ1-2	CASSPSRGAAGYTF	TGTGCCAGCAGCCCGTCGAGGGGGGCGGCTGGCTACACCTTC
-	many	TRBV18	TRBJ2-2	CASSPLSANTGELFF	TGTGCCAGCTCACCACTAAGTGCGAACACCGGGGAGCTGTTTTTT
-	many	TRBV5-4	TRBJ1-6	CASSLFQDSPLHF	TGTGCCAGCAGCTTGTTTCAGGATTCACCCCTCCACTTT
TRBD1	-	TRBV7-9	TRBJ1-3	CASSPGQASGNTIYF	TGTGCCAGCAGCCCCGGACAGGCCTCTGGAAACACCATATATTTT
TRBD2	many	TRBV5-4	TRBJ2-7	CASRKGLAVYEQYF	TGTGCCAGCAGAAAGGGGCTAGCGGTCTACGAGCAGTACTTC
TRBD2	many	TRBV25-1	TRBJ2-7	CASSRSSGLTYEQYF	TGTGCCAGCAGTAGGTCTAGCGGTCTTACCTACGAGCAGTACTTC
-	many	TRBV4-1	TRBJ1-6	CASSQTVVEGRNSPLHF	TGCGCCAGCAGCCAAACGGTTGTAGAGGGCCGTAATTCACCCCTCCACTTT
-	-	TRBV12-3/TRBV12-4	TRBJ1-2	CASSPGYTF	TGTGCCAGCAGCCCCGGCTACACCTTC
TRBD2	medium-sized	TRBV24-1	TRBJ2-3	CATSDLAGASTDTQYF	TGTGCCACCAGTGATTTAGCGGGAGCTAGCACAGATACGCAGTATTTT
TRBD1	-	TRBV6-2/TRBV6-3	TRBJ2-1	CAATRTGGFTEQFF	TGTGCCGCTACCAGGACAGGGGGCTTCACTGAGCAGTTCTTC
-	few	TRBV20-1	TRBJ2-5	CSARDPGSDRSETQYF	TGCAGTGCTAGAGATCCAGGTTCCGACAGGAGTGAGACCCAGTACTTC
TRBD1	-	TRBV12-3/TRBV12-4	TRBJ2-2	CASSPGTVYTGELFF	TGTGCCAGCAGTCCCGGGACAGTATACACCGGGGAGCTGTTTTTT
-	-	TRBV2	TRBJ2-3	CASSEDTQYF	TGTGCCAGCAGTGAGGATACGCAGTATTTT
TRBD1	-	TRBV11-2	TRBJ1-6	CASSEGTGGNSPLHF	TGTGCCAGCAGCGAGGGGACAGGGGGCAATTCACCCCTCCACTTT
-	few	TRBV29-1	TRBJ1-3	CSVGVSTGNTIYF	TGCAGCGTTGGTGTCTCTACTGGAAACACCATATATTTT
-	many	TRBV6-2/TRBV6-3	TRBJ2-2	CASRGSLNTGELFF	TGTGCCAGCAGGGGGTCGTTGAACACCGGGGAGCTGTTTTTT
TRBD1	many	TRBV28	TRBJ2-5	CASVEGGGQETQYF	TGTGCCAGCGTGGAAGGGGGCGGCCAAGAGACCCAGTACTTC
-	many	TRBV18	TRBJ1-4	CASSPEVGEKLFF	TGTGCCAGCTCACCGGAGGTTGGTGAAAAACTGTTTTTT
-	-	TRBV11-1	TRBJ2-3	CASSLGPRATDTQYF	TGTGCCAGCAGCTTAGGACCCAGGGCCACAGATACGCAGTATTTT
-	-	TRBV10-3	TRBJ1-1	CAIRDTYEAFF	TGTGCCATCAGAGATACGTATGAAGCTTTCTTT
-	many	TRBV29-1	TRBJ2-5	CSVVGTEETQYF	TGCAGCGTTGTTGGGACCGAAGAGACCCAGTACTTC
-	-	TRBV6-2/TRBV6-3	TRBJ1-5	CASSPFGDQPQHF	TGTGCCAGCAGCCCCTTTGGAGATCAGCCCCAGCATTTT
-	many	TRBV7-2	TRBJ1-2	CASSLVSRADYGYTF	TGTGCCAGCAGCTTAGTGTCCCGGGCTGACTATGGCTACACCTTC
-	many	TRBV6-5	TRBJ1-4	CASSLTPIGELFF	TGTGCCAGCAGTTTAACCCCGATTGGGGAACTGTTTTTT
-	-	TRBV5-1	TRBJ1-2	CASSPEIDYGYTF	TGCGCCAGCAGCCCCGAGATCGACTATGGCTACACCTTC
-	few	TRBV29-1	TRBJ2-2	CSASLGANTGELFF	TGCAGCGCAAGTCTCGGGGCGAACACCGGGGAGCTGTTTTTT